This T cell receptor beta chain appears in the sequencing data of a study of T cell repertoires in cytomegalovirus infection. Across the whole study: Public TCR beta signatures were indicative of both CMV infection and a matching HLA type.

Looked up from germline, CDR1 is SGHVS and CDR2 is FNYEAQ. V was trimmed by 4 bases and J by 2 bases, leaving 10 bases between them. There are 14 residues in the CDR3. TCRdb analysed the reads with MiXCR anew, one entry per CDR3 protein. The sample lists some 450,000 distinct CDR3 sequences, about 33% occurring once. In this sample, this clonotype turned up a few times. Its antigen is not identified. Study-wide results and caveats: Cumulative public TCR beta family frequency identified CMV carriers with the relevant HLA.

The TCR comes from a human donor in good health (CMV status not recorded). Some clones in this sample may be carry-over from other donors' samples. J is TRBJ2-3 and V is TRBV7-6, with D unresolved. The sample taken for sequencing was PBMCs. This CDR3 is CASSSGGITDTQYF. CDR3 bases: TGTGCCAGCAGCTCCGGTGGGATCACAGATACGCAGTATTTT.